The 9 T cell receptor beta chains reported below all come from one sample, sequenced in a study of shared clonotypes between healthy human individuals. TCRdb's copy holds only in-frame clones and misses some; the assay was immunoSEQ multiplex PCR. The data hold some 1.5 million clones, with roughly 96% observed a single time. The source material was naive CD4+ T cells sorted from blood. The subset was: CD45RA+ positively selected. The receptor source for this set is a man under 40 in good health.

The chain employs TRBV2 and TRBJ2-2; 9 nucleotides line up with TRBD1. V lost 7 bases to trimming and J lost 3 bases; unmatched junction nucleotides: 6. Germline loops: CDR1 SNHLY, CDR2 FYNNEI. The CDR3 spans 15 residues. CDR3 sequence reads: CASILGQGYTGELFF. DNA of the CDR3: TGTGCCAGCATCTTAGGACAGGGGTACACCGGGGAGCTGTTTTTT.

The CDR3 loop reads CASRTIGANTEAFF. CDR3 bases: TGTGCCAGCCGTACGATAGGGGCAAACACTGAAGCTTTCTTT. This chain connects TRBV5-4 to TRBJ1-1; a weak D match, TRBD1 (5 bases). The ends were cut back, 7 bases at V and 2 bases at J, with 15 bases in the middle. The CDR3 has 14 amino acids. Germline CDR1 is SGHNT and CDR2 is YYREEE (reference sequence).

This chain uses TRBV6-5 with TRBJ2-1, with D maybe TRBD2 (6 bases). Germline V CDR1 and CDR2: MNHEY, SVGAGI. The V gene lost 2 bases and the J gene lost 10 bases, with 12 bases spanning the gap. This CDR3 is 13 amino acids long. Here the CDR3 DNA reads TGTGCCAGCAGTTACACGGGACTTCACGAGCAGTTCTTC. Its translation: CASSYTGLHEQFF.

This clone was found once. This sequence joins TRBV27 and TRBJ2-5; unclear D gene. V lost 6 bases to trimming and J lost 3 bases, with 11 bases between them. The germline gives CDR1 MNHEY, CDR2 SMNVEV (reference sequence). The CDR3 is 13 residues long. CDR3 protein: CASRRLLEETQYF. In DNA, the CDR3 is TGTGCCAGCAGGCGACTGTTGGAAGAGACCCAGTACTTC.

This chain uses TRBV18 with TRBJ1-4, with D hard to call. Germline V CDR1 and CDR2: KGHSH, LQKENI. This CDR3 is 15 amino acids long. V was pared by 3 bases and J by 6 bases, with 14 bases between. The CDR3 coding sequence is TGTGCCAGCTCACCGAGCCGGGAAAGGGATGAAAAACTGTTTTTT. It specifies CASSPSRERDEKLFF.

The chain recombines TRBV5-4 with TRBJ2-6; 8 bases match TRBD1. This CDR3 is built from 18 residues. Germline values: CDR1 SGHNT, CDR2 YYREEE (reference sequence). Losses at the gene ends were 1 base for V and 0 bases for J; bases not matched to a gene: 6. The CDR3 DNA follows: TGTGCCAGCAGCTTGTACAACAGGGGGAGCTCTGGGGCCAACGTCCTGACTTTC. It codes for CASSLYNRGSSGANVLTF. Together with reference TRBV5-4 and TRBJ2-6, the CDR3 gives the full variable domain: ETGVTQSPTHLIKTRGQQVTLRCSSQSGHNTVSWYQQALGQGPQFIFQYYREEENGRGNFPPRFSGLQFPNYSSELNVNALELDDSALYLCASSLYNRGSSGANVLTFGAGSRLTVL.

The chain couples TRBV5-4 to TRBJ2-1, with 16 bases matching TRBD2. The CDR3 loop spans 20 amino acids. V trimming: 0 bases; J trimming: 8 bases; junction bases outside the gene matches: 14. The germline V gene encodes CDR1 SGHNT and CDR2 YYREEE (reference sequence). The CDR3 reads CASSLGPGTSGRARWDEQFF. CDR3 DNA: TGTGCCAGCAGCTTGGGACCCGGGACTAGCGGGAGGGCCCGGTGGGATGAGCAGTTCTTC.

The rearrangement uses TRBV7-2 and TRBJ2-3, with D possibly TRBD2 on 6 matching bases. Germline V gene lookup returns CDR1 SGHTA and CDR2 FQGNSA. The CDR3 spans 13 residues. Trimming took off 4 bases at V and 4 bases at J, with 9 bases between the two ends. The CDR3 protein is CASSSRGSDTQYF. CDR3 in DNA: TGTGCCAGCAGCTCCCGGGGGTCAGATACGCAGTATTTT.

This clone was observed a few times. The V call is TRBV28, the J call TRBJ2-2; 10 bases line up with TRBD1. CDR1 is MDHEN, CDR2 SYDVKM, per germline. The V gene end was trimmed by 5 bases and the J gene end by 15 bases; junction bases not matched to a gene: 6. This CDR3 has 12 amino acids. The chain's CDR3 is CASSTGQGKMFF. CDR3 bases: TGTGCCAGCAGTACGGGACAGGGGAAGATGTTTTTT.